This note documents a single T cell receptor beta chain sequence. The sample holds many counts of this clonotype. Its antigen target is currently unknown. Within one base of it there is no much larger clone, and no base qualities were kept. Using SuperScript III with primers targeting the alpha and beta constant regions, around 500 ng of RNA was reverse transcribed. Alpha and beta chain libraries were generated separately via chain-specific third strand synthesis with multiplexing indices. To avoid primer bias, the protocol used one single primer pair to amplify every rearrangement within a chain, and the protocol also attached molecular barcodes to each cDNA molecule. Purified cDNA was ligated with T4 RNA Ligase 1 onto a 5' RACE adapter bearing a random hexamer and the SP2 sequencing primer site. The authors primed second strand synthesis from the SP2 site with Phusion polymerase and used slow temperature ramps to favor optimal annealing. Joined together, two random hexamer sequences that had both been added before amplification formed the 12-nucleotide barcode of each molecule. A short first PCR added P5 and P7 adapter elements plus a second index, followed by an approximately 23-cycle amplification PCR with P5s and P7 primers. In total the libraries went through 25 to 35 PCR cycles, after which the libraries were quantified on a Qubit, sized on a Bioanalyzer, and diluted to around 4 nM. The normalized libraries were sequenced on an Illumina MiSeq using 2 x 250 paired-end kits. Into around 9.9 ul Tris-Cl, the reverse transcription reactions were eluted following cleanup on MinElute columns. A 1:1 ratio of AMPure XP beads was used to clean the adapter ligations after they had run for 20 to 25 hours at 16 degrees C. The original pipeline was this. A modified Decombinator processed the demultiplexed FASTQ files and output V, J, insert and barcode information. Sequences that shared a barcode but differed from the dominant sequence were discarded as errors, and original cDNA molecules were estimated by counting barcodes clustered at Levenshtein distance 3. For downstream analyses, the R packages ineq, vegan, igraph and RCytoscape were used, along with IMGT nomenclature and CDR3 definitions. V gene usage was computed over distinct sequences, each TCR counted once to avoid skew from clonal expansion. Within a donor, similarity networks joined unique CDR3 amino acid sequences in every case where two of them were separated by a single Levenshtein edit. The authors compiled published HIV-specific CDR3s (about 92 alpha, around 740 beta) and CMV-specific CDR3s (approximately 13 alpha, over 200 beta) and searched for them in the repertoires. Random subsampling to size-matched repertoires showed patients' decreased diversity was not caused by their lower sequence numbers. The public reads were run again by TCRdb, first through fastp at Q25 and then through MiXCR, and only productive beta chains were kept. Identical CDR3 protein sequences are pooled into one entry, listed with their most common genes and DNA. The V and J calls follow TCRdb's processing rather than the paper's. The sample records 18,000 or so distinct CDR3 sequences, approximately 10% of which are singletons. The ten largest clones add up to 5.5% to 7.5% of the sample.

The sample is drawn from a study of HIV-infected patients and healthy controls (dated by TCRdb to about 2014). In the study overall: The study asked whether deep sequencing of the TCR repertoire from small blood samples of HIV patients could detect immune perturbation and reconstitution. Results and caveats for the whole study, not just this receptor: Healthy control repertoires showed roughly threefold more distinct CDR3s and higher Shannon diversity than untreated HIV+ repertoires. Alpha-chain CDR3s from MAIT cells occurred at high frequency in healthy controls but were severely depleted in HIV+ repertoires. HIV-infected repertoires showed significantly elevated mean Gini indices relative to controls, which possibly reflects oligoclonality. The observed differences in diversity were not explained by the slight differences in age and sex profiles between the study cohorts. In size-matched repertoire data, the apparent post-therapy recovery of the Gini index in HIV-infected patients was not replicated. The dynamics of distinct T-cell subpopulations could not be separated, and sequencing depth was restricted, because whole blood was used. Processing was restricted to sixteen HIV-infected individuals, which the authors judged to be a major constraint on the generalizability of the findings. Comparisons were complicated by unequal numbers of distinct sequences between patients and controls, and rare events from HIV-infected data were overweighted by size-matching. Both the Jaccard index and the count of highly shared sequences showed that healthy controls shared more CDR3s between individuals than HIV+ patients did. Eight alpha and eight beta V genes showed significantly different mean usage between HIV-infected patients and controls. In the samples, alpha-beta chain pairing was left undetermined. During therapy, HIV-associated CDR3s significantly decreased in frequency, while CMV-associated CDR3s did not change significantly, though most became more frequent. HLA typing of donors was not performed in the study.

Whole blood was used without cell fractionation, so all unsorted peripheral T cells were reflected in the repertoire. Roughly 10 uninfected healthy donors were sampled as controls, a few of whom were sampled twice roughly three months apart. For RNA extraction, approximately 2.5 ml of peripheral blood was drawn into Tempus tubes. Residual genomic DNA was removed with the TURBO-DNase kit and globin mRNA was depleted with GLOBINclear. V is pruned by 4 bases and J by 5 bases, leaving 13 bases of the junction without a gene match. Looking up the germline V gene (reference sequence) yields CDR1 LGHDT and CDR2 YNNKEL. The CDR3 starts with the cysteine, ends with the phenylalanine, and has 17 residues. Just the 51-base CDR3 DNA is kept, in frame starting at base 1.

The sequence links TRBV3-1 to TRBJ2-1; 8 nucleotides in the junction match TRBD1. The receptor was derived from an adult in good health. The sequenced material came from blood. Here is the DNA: TGTGCCAGCAGCCGCCGCGGTCAGGACAGGGCCCACAATGAGCAGTTCTTC. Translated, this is CASSRRGQDRAHNEQFF.